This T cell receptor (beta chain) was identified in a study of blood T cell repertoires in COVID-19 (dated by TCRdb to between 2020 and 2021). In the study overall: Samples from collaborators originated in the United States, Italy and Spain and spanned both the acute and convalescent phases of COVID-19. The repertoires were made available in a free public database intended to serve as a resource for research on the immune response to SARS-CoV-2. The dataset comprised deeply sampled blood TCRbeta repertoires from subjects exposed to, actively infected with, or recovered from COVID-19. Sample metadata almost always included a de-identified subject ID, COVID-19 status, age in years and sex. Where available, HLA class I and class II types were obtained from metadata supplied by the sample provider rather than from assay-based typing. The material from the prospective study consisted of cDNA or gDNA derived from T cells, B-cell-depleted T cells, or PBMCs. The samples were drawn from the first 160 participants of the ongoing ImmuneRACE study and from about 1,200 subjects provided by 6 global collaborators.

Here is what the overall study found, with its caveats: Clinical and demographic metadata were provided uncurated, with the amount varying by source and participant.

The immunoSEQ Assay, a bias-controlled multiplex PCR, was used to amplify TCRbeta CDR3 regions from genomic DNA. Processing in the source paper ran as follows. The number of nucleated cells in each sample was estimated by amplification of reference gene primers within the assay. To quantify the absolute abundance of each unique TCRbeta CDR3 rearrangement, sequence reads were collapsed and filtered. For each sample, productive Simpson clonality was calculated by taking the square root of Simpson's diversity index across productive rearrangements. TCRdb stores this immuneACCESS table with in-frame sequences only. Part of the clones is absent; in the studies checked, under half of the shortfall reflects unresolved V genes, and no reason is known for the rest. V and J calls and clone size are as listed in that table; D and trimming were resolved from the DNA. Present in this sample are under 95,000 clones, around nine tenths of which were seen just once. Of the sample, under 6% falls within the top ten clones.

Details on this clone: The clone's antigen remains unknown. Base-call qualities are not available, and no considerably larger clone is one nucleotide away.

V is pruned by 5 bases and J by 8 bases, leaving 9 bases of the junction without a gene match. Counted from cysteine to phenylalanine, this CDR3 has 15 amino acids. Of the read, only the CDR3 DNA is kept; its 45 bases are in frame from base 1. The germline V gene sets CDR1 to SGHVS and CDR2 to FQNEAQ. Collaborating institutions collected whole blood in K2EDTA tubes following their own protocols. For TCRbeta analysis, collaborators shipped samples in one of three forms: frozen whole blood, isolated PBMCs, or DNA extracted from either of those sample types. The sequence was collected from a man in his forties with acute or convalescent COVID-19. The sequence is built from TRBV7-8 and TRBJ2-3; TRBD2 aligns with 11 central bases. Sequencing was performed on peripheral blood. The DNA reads TGTGCCAGCAGCCTTAGCGGGGGGGCGGTTAGTACGCAGTATTTT. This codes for CASSLSGGAVSTQYF.